The clone carrying this T cell receptor beta chain was counted at least ten times. Its antigen is unidentified. The data were taken from a study of T cells after yellow fever vaccination. Study outcomes and limitations: Clonotypes shared by both compartments, CD4 and CD8, made up a small share. Secondary responses were weaker yet peaked faster, day 5 versus 15.

The trim removed 3 bases at V and 10 bases at J, leaving 7 bases unmatched. The CDR3 is 14 residues long. The germline CDR1 and CDR2 sequences are SEHNR and FQNEAQ (reference sequence). In TCRdb, the 5' RACE reads were re-called with MiXCR into one record per CDR3 protein. This table has roughly 65,000 distinct CDR3 sequences, around 5% appearing once. The genes are TRBV7-9 and TRBJ2-1, with 9 bases matching TRBD2. This specimen consisted of CD4+ T cells sorted from PBMCs, obtained less than 18 days after the first yellow fever vaccination. This TCR was recovered from a man aged 18 to 29 who received the YFV17D yellow fever vaccine. The CDR3 DNA follows: TGTGCCAGCAGCTTTAGCGGGGGCGCAGGCGAGCAGTTCTTC. It is translated as CASSFSGGAGEQFF.